This record concerns one T cell receptor beta chain sequence. The target of this receptor is not known. No qualities accompany the bases; no much larger clone lies one base away. Participants in the prospective study were enrolled through a virtual design, were aged roughly 18 to 95 years, and lived in fewer than 30 United States geographic areas. To assign participants to cohorts, the prospective study relied on clinical history that participants themselves reported in a screening survey and a study questionnaire. Recovered participants in ImmuneRACE Cohort 3 were defined by two consecutive negative NP/OP PCR tests, clearance by a healthcare professional, or resolution of symptoms. Mobile phlebotomists in the prospective study collected whole blood, serum and a nasopharyngeal or oropharyngeal swab from every participant. Additional blood draws and questionnaires over an approximately two-month period could optionally be provided by prospective study participants. Prospective study blood samples were shipped either frozen or at room temperature before DNA extraction.

This sample is part of a study of blood T cell repertoires in COVID-19 (TCRdb year 2020). Concerning the study at large: The collaborator samples originated in the United States, Italy and Spain and spanned the acute and convalescent phases of COVID-19. The material from the prospective study consisted of cDNA or gDNA derived from T cells, B-cell-depleted T cells, or PBMCs. Deeply sampled blood TCRbeta repertoires from subjects exposed to, actively infected with, or recovered from COVID-19 were included in the dataset. The repertoires were released in a freely available public database meant as a resource for research on the immune response to SARS-CoV-2. The samples were drawn from two sources: the first 160 participants of the ongoing ImmuneRACE study, and 1,254 subjects contributed by 6 global collaborators. A de-identified subject ID, COVID-19 status, age in years and sex were almost always included in the sample metadata. HLA class I and class II types, where available, came from metadata supplied by the sample provider rather than from assay-based typing.

Beyond this particular receptor, the publication reports: Clinical and demographic metadata were provided uncurated, with the amount varying by source and participant.

TCRbeta CDR3 regions were amplified from genomic DNA by means of the immunoSEQ Assay, a bias-controlled multiplex PCR. From the authors' description of their analysis: Nucleated cell counts per sample were estimated from amplification of reference gene primers within the assay. To quantify the absolute abundance of each unique TCRbeta CDR3 rearrangement, sequence reads were collapsed and filtered. For each sample, productive Simpson clonality was calculated as the square root of Simpson's diversity index across productive rearrangements. As stored in TCRdb, this immuneACCESS dataset retains in-frame rearrangements with V and J assigned. A fraction of the clones does not appear; measured against another copy, unresolved V genes explain less than half of the discrepancy, and the remainder lacks a known reason. From that table come the V and J calls and clone size; the DNA was used to work out D and trimming. The sample table lists 110,000 to 150,000 clones, 85% to 90% of them with a count of one. The ten biggest clones cover around 10% of the sample.

Source material: PBMCs or T cells enriched from blood (not recorded which). The TCR originated in a man between 60 and 70 years old who had recovered from COVID-19.

The CDR3 reads CASSSSDLSTDTQYF. The bases are TGTGCCAGCAGCTCCTCGGACTTAAGCACAGATACGCAGTATTTT. This chain is built from TRBV11-3 and TRBJ2-3, and perhaps TRBD2 as D gene, on 5 matching bases. Per the germline V gene, SGHNT is the CDR1 and YENEEA is the CDR2. The CDR3 covers 15 residues, taking in both the cysteine and the phenylalanine. Just the 45-base CDR3 DNA is kept, in frame starting at base 1. V loses 4 bases of germline sequence and J loses 0 bases, and the interval between the two ends is 11 bases. Supplemented by the reference TRBV11-3 and TRBJ2-3 proteins around the CDR3, the complete variable domain is EAGVVQSPRYKIIEKKQPVAFWCNPISGHNTLYWYLQNLGQGPELLIRYENEEAVDDSQLPKDRFSAERLKGVDSTLKIQPAELGDSAVYLCASSSSDLSTDTQYFGPGTRLTVL.